One T cell receptor (beta chain) is described in this entry. Its antigen is not identified. Germline assignment: CDR1 SEHNR and CDR2 FQNEAQ (reference sequence). Trimming at V came to 5 bases and at J to 0 bases, leaving 7 bases not matched to a gene. The CDR3 length is 16 residues. TCRdb's copy holds only in-frame clones and misses some; the assay was immunoSEQ multiplex PCR. The sample yields about 200,000 clones, 85% to 95% seen once. The data are from a study of T cell responses to AZD1222 COVID-19 vaccine. Regarding the study as a whole: Clonal diversity was possibly underestimated, and the donors were mostly white British, with more females. Spike was spanned by vaccine-associated CD4 TCRs, which were dominant at 160-218 and 743-854. Repertoires in all cases were sampled only once the peak T cell response had passed. Unmutated variant regions are reportedly the target of nearly half of TCRs that are spike-specific.

This chain links TRBV7-9 with TRBJ2-1; 7 bases are a match to TRBD2. The origin of this receptor is an adult who received the MenACWY meningococcal vaccine as a control. The sequences come from peripheral blood, collected 28 days after the second dose of the MenACWY control vaccine. CDR3 amino acids: CASSLQRGSSYNEQFF. The CDR3 DNA reads TGTGCCAGCAGCCTACAGCGGGGAAGCTCCTACAATGAGCAGTTCTTC.